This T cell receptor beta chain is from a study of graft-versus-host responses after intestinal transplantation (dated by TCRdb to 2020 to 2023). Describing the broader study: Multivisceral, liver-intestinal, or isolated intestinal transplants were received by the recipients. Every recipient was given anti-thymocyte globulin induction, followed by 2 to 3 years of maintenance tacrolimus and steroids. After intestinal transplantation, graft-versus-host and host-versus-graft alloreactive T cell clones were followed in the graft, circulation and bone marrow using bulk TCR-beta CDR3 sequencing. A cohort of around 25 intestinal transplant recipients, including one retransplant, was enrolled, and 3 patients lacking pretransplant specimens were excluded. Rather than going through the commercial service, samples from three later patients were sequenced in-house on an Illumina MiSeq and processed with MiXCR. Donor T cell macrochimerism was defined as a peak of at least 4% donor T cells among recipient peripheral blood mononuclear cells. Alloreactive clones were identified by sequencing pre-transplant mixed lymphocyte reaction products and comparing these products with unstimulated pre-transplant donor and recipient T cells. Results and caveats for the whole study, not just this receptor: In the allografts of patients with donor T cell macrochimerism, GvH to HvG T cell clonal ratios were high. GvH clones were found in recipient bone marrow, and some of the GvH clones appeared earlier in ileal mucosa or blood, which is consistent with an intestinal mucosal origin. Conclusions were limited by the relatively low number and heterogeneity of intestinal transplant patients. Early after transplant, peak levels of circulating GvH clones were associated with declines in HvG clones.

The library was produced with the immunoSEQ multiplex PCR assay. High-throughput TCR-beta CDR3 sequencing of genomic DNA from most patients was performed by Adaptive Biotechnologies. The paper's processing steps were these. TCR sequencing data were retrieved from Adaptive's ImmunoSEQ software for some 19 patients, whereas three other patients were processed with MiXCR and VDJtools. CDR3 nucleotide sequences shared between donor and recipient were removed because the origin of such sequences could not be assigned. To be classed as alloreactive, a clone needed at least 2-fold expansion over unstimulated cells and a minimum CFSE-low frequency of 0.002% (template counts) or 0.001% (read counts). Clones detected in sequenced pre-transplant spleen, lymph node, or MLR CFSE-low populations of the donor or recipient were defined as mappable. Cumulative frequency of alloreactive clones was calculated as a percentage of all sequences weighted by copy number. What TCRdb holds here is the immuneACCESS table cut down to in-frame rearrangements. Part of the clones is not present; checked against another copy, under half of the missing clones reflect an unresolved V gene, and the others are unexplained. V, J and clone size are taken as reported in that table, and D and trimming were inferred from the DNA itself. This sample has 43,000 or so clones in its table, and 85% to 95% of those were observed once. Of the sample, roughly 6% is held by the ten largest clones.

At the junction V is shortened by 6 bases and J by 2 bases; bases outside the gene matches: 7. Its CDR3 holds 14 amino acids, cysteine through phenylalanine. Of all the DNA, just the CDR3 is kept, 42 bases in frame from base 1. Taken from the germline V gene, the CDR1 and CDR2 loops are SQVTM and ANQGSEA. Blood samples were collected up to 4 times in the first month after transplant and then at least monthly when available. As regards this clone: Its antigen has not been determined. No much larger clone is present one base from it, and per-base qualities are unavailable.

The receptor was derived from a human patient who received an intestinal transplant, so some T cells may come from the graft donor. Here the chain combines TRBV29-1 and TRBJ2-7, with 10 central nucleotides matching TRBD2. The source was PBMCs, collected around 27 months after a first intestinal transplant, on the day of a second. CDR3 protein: CSVLAGGPTYEQYF. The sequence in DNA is TGCAGCGTATTAGCGGGAGGTCCTACCTACGAGCAGTACTTC.